This entry features one T cell receptor (beta chain) sequence. Its target is unknown. The data originate from a study of cytomegalovirus exposure and HLA in healthy donors. PCR amplification relied on 60 Vbeta primers (plus 13 Jbeta primers). Using immunoSEQ multiplex PCR, the repertoire was profiled, and TCRdb retains in-frame clones only, with some absent. The table shows tens of thousands of clones, with 73% occurring only once. Points from the study as a whole: A later analysis appeared to link common viral pathogens to several of the most significant clusters. Among the CMV-associated chains, a few were confirmed in vitro as specific for CMV antigens.

Sequencing was carried out using PBMCs. This receptor was obtained from a man aged 45-65 years in good health and CMV-seronegative.

CDR3 region: CAWSGGWETQYF. The CDR3 DNA follows: TGTGCCTGGAGCGGGGGATGGGAGACCCAGTACTTC. The rearrangement links TRBV30 to TRBJ2-5; D is perhaps TRBD2 (6 bases). CDR1 is GTSNPN, CDR2 SVGIG, per germline (reference sequence). Trimming shortened V by 3 bases and J by 5 bases, and 10 bases separated the two germline ends. The CDR3 has 12 amino acids. Together with reference TRBV30 and TRBJ2-5, the CDR3 gives the full variable domain: SQTIHQWPATLVQPVGSPLSLECTVEGTSNPNLYWYRQAAGRGLQLLFYSVGIGQISSEVPQNLSASRPQDRQFILSSKKLLLSDSGFYLCAWSGGWETQYFGPGTRLLVL.